This TCR beta chain comes out of a study of CD8 T cells in Susac syndrome. Study findings and constraints: Clonal expansion involving Susac CD8+ cells peaked in TEMRA cells and active patients.

With respect to this clonotype: The antigen remains undetermined.

Reverse transcription of about 0.45 to 1 ug RNA was carried out with random hexamers. TCR beta CDR3 was amplified by immunoSEQ covering 54 Vbeta and 13 Jbeta. TCRdb reprocessed the immunoSEQ multiplex PCR reads with MiXCR, giving one entry per CDR3 protein. The table has roughly 89,000 distinct CDR3 sequences, roughly 96% seen once. Deletions cut 4 bases from V and 7 bases from J, with 13 bases between. The CDR3 contains 13 residues. From germline, CDR1 is SGHTA and CDR2 FQGTGA. Sequencing of TCR beta covered CD8+ and CD4+ T cells obtained from blood. The chain links TRBV7-3 to TRBJ1-2, with D unclear. Material for sequencing was CD8+ T cells from PBMCs. The TCR originated in a human donor with Susac syndrome. CDR3 bases: TGTGCCAGCAGCTCCCCATACTTGTTTGGCTACACCTTC. Translated: CASSSPYLFGYTF.